Following are 20 T cell receptor beta chains from one sample sequenced in a study of PD-L1 blockade in urothelial cancer. Measured with immunoSEQ multiplex PCR; TCRdb has only the in-frame clones, and not every one. The sample contains around 100,000 clones, around 91% of which appear only once. Time point meaning: pretreatment peripheral blood. The starting material was PBMCs, obtained around atezolizumab (anti-PD-L1) treatment. These receptors came from a man between 60 and 75 years old with urothelial cancer.

This clone was counted once. The chain links TRBV5-4 to TRBJ2-2, with 9 bases matching TRBD1. The ends lost 0 bases at V and 2 bases at J; junction bases unmatched: 2. This CDR3 contains 16 residues. CDR1 is SGHNT, CDR2 YYREEE, per germline (reference sequence). The CDR3 bases are TGTGCCAGCAGCTTGGGGACAGGGGCCAACACCGGGGAGCTGTTTTTT. Amino acid sequence: CASSLGTGANTGELFF.

This clone was detected once. This chain uses TRBV27 with TRBJ2-7; D is perhaps TRBD1 (5 bases). CDR1 is MNHEY, CDR2 SMNVEV, per germline (reference sequence). There are 11 residues in the CDR3. The V gene lost 6 bases and the J gene lost 6 bases, with 9 bases spanning the gap. CDR3 region: CASRGQFEQYF. The CDR3 DNA reads TGTGCCAGCAGAGGACAATTCGAGCAGTACTTC.

As DNA, the CDR3 is TGTGCCAGCAGTTTATCGATCAGGGTCACTGAAGCTTTCTTT. Protein: CASSLSIRVTEAFF. This rearrangement joins TRBV27 to TRBJ1-1; D perhaps matches TRBD1 (5 bases). This CDR3 is built from 14 residues. The germline CDR1 and CDR2 sequences are MNHEY and SMNVEV (reference sequence). V lost 0 bases and J 4 bases, leaving 9 bases between the germline ends.

The chain uses TRBV5-4 and TRBJ2-2, with 11 bases fitting TRBD2. Germline V gene lookup returns CDR1 SGHNT and CDR2 YYREEE (reference sequence). The CDR3 has 17 amino acids. V shed 4 bases and J 2 bases; nucleotides not matched to a gene: 7. The CDR3 sequence is CASSRTLAGANTGELFF. CDR3 DNA sequence: TGTGCCAGCAGCCGAACACTAGCGGGAGCAAACACCGGGGAGCTGTTTTTT.

This clone occurred once. The J gene is TRBJ1-3, the V gene TRBV7-6; 7 bases match TRBD1. CDR3 size: 16 residues. Germline CDR1 and CDR2: SGHVS and FNYEAQ. V lost 5 bases and J lost 4; bases outside the gene matches: 11. The CDR3 coding sequence is TGTGCCAGCAGCAACCGACAGGGATTGTCCGGAAACACCATATATTTT. Translated: CASSNRQGLSGNTIYF. Using reference TRBV7-6 and TRBJ1-3 for the parts outside the CDR3, the full variable domain is GAGVSQSPRYKVTKRGQDVALRCDPISGHVSLYWYRQALGQGPEFLTYFNYEAQQDKSGLPNDRFSAERPEGSISTLTIQRTEQRDSAMYRCASSNRQGLSGNTIYFGEGSWLTVV.

This sequence joins TRBV19 and TRBJ1-5; D not certain. The V gene's germline CDR1 is LNHDA and CDR2 SQIVND (reference sequence). The V end was cut by 3 bases, the J end by 4 bases, with 16 bases between. This CDR3 region has 16 residues. Here the CDR3 reads CASSISMRAGNQPQHF. In DNA form, the CDR3 reads TGTGCCAGTAGTATCTCAATGAGGGCGGGAAATCAGCCCCAGCATTTT.

Only one count was recorded for this clone. The gene calls are TRBV28 and TRBJ1-4; D is undetermined. The CDR3 spans 14 residues. V was shortened by 3 bases and J by 6 bases, with 11 bases between the two germline ends. Germline CDR1 and CDR2: MDHEN and SYDVKM. CDR3 nucleotides: TGTGCCAGCAGTTTCTTAGCGGGAGATGAAAAACTGTTTTTT. Encoded protein: CASSFLAGDEKLFF. Looking up the rest from reference TRBV28 and TRBJ1-4 gives the full variable domain: DVKVTQSSRYLVKRTGEKVFLECVQDMDHENMFWYRQDPGLGLRLIYFSYDVKMKEKGDIPEGYSVSREKKERFSLILESASTNQTSMYLCASSFLAGDEKLFFGSGTQLSVL.

The V and J genes are TRBV11-2 and TRBJ2-7, with 7 bases fitting TRBD2. The CDR3 covers 16 residues. Germline trimming cut 1 base from V and 3 bases from J; bases unmatched to any gene: 9. Germline assignment: CDR1 SGHAT and CDR2 FQNNGV. The CDR3 sequence: CASSLGTGTNNYEQYF. CDR3 DNA sequence: TGTGCCAGCAGCTTAGGAACCGGGACTAACAACTACGAGCAGTACTTC.

The chain carries TRBV9 and TRBJ2-1, with 10 nucleotides matching TRBD2. Trimming removed 0 bases from V and 15 bases from J; junction bases left unmatched: 12. The length of the CDR3 is 15 residues. Germline loops: CDR1 SGDLS, CDR2 YYNGEE. CDR3 nucleotide sequence: TGTGCCAGCAGCGTAGATATAGCGGGAGGCAGGGACATGTTCTTC. This translates into CASSVDIAGGRDMFF.

The rearrangement links TRBV7-2 to TRBJ1-3, with a weak D call TRBD1 (6 bases). V dropped 0 bases and J dropped 0 bases, with 12 bases sitting between them. Germline V gene lookup returns CDR1 SGHTA and CDR2 FQGNSA. The CDR3 has 17 amino acids. The CDR3 is CASSLAGGPYSGNTIYF. CDR3 coding DNA: TGTGCCAGCAGCTTAGCCGGGGGGCCTTACTCTGGAAACACCATATATTTT.

This chain joins TRBV29-1 and TRBJ1-2; the D gene is possibly TRBD1 (6 bases). Germline V gene sequence: CDR1 SQVTM, CDR2 ANQGSEA. The CDR3 is made up of 19 amino acids. V was clipped by 2 bases and J by 3 bases, with 28 bases between them. The CDR3 sequence: CSVETLGGAQRRADYGYTF. Here the CDR3 DNA reads TGCAGCGTTGAAACCTTAGGGGGGGCGCAGCGCAGGGCCGACTATGGCTACACCTTC. Filled out from reference TRBV29-1 and TRBJ1-2, the complete variable domain reads SAVISQKPSRDICQRGTSLTIQCQVDSQVTMMFWYRQQPGQSLTLIATANQGSEATYESGFVIDKFPISRPNLTFSTLTVSNMSPEDSSIYLCSVETLGGAQRRADYGYTFGSGTRLTVV.

The chain recombines TRBV9 with TRBJ2-2; 12 bases are a match to TRBD2. Germline CDR1 reads SGDLS; CDR2 reads YYNGEE. The ends lost 4 bases at V and 5 bases at J; junction bases unmatched: 3. The CDR3 loop spans 15 amino acids. The CDR3 coding sequence is TGTGCCAGCAGCCCGGGGACTAGCGGGACCGGGGAGCTGTTTTTT. Residues: CASSPGTSGTGELFF.

This clone has a single count. The V call is TRBV7-3, the J call TRBJ2-1, with D maybe TRBD2 (5 bases). This CDR3 has 15 residues. Germline V gene lookup returns CDR1 SGHTA and CDR2 FQGTGA. V lost 1 base, J lost 0 bases, and 7 bases lay in between. The CDR3 loop reads CASSLRGSSYNEQFF. The CDR3 bases are TGTGCCAGCAGCTTAAGAGGGAGCTCCTACAATGAGCAGTTCTTC.

The chain has TRBV11-2 and TRBJ2-1, with 15 bases identical to TRBD2. This CDR3 region has 19 residues. Germline trimming cut 4 bases from V and 0 bases from J; bases unmatched to any gene: 7. CDR1 is SGHAT and CDR2 is FQNNGV in the germline V gene. The DNA of the CDR3 is TGTGCCAGCAGCTCGGGACTAGCGGGAGGTGCCACCTCCTACAATGAGCAGTTCTTC. Amino acid sequence: CASSSGLAGGATSYNEQFF.

The rearrangement joins TRBV7-2 to TRBJ2-7, with no clear D. V lost 5 bases and J lost 0, with 11 bases in between. CDR1 and CDR2 from the germline V gene are SGHTA and FQGNSA. The CDR3 totals 14 residues. The CDR3 nucleotides read TGTGCCAGCAGCCTATTGTCGAGCTCCTACGAGCAGTACTTC. Protein sequence: CASSLLSSSYEQYF.

The chain employs TRBV19 and TRBJ2-1; 11 bases are shared with TRBD2. V gave up 5 bases and J gave up 8 bases; unmatched junction bases: 2. The CDR3 is 13 residues long. Germline assignment: CDR1 LNHDA and CDR2 SQIVND (reference sequence). The DNA of the CDR3 is TGTGCCAGTAGTCGACTAGCGGGATATGAGCAGTTCTTC. It encodes CASSRLAGYEQFF.

V is TRBV19 and J is TRBJ2-1, with 9 bases fitting TRBD1. V was clipped by 4 bases and J by 4 bases; unmatched bases: 8. Germline V gene sequence: CDR1 LNHDA, CDR2 SQIVND (reference sequence). There are 16 residues in the CDR3. The CDR3 is CASSSFFGTGYNEQFF. The DNA for the CDR3 is TGTGCCAGTAGTAGCTTCTTCGGGACAGGGTACAATGAGCAGTTCTTC.

The sample holds one count of this clone. This sequence joins TRBV4-1 and TRBJ2-1, with D possibly matching TRBD2 (5 bases). V shed 4 bases and J shed 3 bases, with 13 bases lying between them. CDR1 and CDR2 (germline): MGHRA, YSYEKL. The CDR3 has 15 residues. CDR3 sequence: CASSPLGLNYNEQFF. CDR3 sequence (DNA): TGCGCCAGCAGCCCCTTAGGACTTAACTACAATGAGCAGTTCTTC.

CDR3 sequence reads: CASSSNRGDEQYF. Here the CDR3 DNA reads TGCGCCAGCAGTTCGAACAGGGGGGACGAGCAGTACTTC. The rearrangement links TRBV4-3 to TRBJ2-7; TRBD1 matches at 8 bases. Trimming at V came to 6 bases and at J to 5 bases, leaving 6 bases not matched to a gene. This CDR3 region has 13 residues. The V gene's germline CDR1 is LGHNA and CDR2 YSLEER.

The sample holds a few counts of this clone. The chain combines TRBV30 with TRBJ1-5; 10 bases line up with TRBD1. The CDR3 has 13 amino acids. Germline CDR1 GTSNPN, CDR2 SVGIG (reference sequence). The junction had 0 bases not matched to a gene; V was cut back by 5 bases and J by 2 bases. The CDR3 loop is CAWGTGGNQPQHF. CDR3 nucleotides: TGTGCCTGGGGGACAGGGGGCAATCAGCCCCAGCATTTT.